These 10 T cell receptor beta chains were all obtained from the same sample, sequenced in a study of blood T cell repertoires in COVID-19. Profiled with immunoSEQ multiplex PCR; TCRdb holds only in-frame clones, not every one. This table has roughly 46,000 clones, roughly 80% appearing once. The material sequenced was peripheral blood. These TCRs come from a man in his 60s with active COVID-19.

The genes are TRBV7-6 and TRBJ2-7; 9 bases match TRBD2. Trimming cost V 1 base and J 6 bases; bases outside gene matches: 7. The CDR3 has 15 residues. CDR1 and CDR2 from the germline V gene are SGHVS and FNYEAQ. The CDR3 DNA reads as TGTGCCAGCAGCTTAGAGGGCGGGGGGGCCGGCGAGCAGTACTTC. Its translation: CASSLEGGGAGEQYF.

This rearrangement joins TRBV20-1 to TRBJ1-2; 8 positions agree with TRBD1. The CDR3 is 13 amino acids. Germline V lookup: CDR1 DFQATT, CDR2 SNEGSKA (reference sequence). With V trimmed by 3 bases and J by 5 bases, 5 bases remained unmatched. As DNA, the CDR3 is TGCAGTGCTAGTCGCCAGGGGGCGTATGGCTACACCTTC. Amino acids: CSASRQGAYGYTF.

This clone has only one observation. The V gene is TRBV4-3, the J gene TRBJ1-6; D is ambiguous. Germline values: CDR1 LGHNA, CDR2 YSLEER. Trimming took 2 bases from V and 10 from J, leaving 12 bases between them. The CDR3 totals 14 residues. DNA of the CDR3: TGCGCCAGCAGCCAATGGGCTGGCTACTCACCCCTCCACTTT. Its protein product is CASSQWAGYSPLHF.

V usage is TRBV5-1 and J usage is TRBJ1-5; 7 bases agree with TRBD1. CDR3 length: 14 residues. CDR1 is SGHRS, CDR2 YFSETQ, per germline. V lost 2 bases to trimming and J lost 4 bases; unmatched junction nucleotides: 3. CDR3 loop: CASSFDRENQPQHF. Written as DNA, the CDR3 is TGCGCCAGCAGCTTCGACAGGGAAAATCAGCCCCAGCATTTT.

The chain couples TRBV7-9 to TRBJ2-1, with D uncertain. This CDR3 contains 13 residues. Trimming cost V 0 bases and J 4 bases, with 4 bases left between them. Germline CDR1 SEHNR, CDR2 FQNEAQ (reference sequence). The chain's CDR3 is CASSLAQYNEQFF. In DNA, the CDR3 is TGTGCCAGCAGCTTAGCGCAGTACAATGAGCAGTTCTTC.

DNA of the CDR3: TGTGCCAGCAGTTACAAGTCGGGACAGGGGTTTGCTGAGCAGTTCTTC. Protein product: CASSYKSGQGFAEQFF. The rearrangement links TRBV27 to TRBJ2-1; 10 bases agree with TRBD1. Germline values: CDR1 MNHEY, CDR2 SMNVEV (reference sequence). Losses at the gene ends were 4 bases for V and 9 bases for J; bases not matched to a gene: 12. This CDR3 contains 16 residues.

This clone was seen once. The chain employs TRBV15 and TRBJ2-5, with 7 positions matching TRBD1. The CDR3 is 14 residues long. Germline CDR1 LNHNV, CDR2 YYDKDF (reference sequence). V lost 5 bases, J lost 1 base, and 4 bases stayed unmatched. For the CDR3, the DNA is TGTGCCACCAGCCAATCAGGGGGCCAAGAGACCCAGTACTTC. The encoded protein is CATSQSGGQETQYF.

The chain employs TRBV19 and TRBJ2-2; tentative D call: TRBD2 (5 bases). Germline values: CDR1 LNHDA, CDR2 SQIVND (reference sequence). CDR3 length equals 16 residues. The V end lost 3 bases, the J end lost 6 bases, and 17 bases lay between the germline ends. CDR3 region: CASSIWLGTRSGELFF. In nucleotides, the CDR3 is TGTGCCAGTAGTATCTGGCTGGGAACTAGATCCGGGGAGCTGTTTTTT.

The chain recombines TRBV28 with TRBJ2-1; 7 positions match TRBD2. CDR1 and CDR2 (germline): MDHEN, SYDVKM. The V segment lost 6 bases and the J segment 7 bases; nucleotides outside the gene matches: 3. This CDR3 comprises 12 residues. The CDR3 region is CASSGTINEQFF. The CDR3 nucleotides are TGTGCCAGCAGCGGGACTATTAATGAGCAGTTCTTC.

The CDR3 DNA reads TGTGCCAGCAGCCAAGGACAGGGGGATCCAGATACGCAGTATTTT. The encoded protein is CASSQGQGDPDTQYF. The rearrangement uses TRBV14 and TRBJ2-3; TRBD1 agrees at 9 bases. The V segment lost 1 base and the J segment 4 bases; nucleotides outside the gene matches: 3. The germline V gene has CDR1 SGHDN and CDR2 FVKESK. The CDR3 covers 15 residues.